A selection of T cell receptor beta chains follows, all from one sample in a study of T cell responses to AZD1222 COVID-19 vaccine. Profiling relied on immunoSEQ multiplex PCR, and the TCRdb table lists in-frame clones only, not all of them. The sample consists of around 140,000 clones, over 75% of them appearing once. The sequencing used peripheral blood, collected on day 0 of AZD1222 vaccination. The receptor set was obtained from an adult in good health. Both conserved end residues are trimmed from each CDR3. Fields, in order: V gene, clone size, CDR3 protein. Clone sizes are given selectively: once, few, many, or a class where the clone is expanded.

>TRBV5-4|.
ASSQETGFQGDTQY
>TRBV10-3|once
ASLESGNSYEQY
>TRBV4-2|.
ASSQEWGSNTEAF
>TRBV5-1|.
ASSPTGSEQY
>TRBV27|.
ASSLKDPVPGELF
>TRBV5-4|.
ASSSRGAYTGELF
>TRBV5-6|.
ASSLQTSGATDTQY
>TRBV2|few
ASTETQMSYEQY
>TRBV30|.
AWTAGGYEQY
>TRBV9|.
ASSVGTVASLTDTQY
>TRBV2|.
ASSQGQGNQPQH
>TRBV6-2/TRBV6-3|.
ASSWTGSGQPQH
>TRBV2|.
ASRANSPLH
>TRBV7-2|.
ASSPTTDTQY
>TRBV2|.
ASSVQRVANEKLF
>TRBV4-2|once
ASSQMANGGRSSYEQY
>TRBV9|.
ASSVGGGDSGELF
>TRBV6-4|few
ASSADTNYGYT
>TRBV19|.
ASSMQETGSGKLF
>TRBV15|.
ATSRDRWGREGNTIY
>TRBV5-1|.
ASRELERTGELF
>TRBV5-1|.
ASAPGTGIGQQPQH
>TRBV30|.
AWSGQGTNNQPQH
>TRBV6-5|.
ASSFGQGSYEQY
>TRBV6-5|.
ASSYSVTTHGYT
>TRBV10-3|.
AITPDTWNTEAF
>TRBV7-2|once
ASSFAGPTDTQY
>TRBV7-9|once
ASSQDMSYEQY
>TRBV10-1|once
ASRSSYNSPLH
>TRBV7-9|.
ASSFGTEAF
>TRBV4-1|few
ASSQGTGGRNTGELF
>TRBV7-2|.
ASSKRTENTEAF
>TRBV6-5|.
ASSYGGLDGYT
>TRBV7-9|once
ASSPQGHEQF
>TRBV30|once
ACGGGGPYGYT
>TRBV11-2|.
ASSAGRGPNQPQH
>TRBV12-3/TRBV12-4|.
ASSSDRGYGYT
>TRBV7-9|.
ASRGVGTGVANYGYT
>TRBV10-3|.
ATGTVGTDTQY
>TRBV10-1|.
ASSAVGVPEAF
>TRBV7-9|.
ASSPMTGGGAFGELF
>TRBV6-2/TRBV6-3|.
ASSYPQGNQPQH
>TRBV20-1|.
SAKSHNEQF
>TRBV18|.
ASSPVGVEQF
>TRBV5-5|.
ASSLKDRGLKDYGYT
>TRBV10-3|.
AISESTVWGTEAF
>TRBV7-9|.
ASSHLGGFQGWHEQF
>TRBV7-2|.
ASSSGGAGNTIY
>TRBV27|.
ASSPMTVTSGGARDTQY